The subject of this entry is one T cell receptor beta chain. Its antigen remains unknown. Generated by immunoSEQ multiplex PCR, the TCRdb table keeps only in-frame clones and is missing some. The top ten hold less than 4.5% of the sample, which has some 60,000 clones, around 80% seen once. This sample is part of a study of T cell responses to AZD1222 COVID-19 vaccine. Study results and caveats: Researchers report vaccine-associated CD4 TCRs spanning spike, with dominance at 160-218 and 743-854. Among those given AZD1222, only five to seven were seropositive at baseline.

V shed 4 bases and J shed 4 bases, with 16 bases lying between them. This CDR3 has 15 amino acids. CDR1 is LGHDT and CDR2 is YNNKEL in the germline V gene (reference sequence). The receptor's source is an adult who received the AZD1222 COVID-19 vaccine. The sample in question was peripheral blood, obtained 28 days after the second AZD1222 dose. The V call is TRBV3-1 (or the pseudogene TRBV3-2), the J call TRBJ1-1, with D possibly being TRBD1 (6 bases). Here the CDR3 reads CASSPRTDRSTEAFF. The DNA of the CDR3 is TGTGCCAGCAGCCCAAGGACAGACCGGTCCACTGAAGCTTTCTTT.